A single sample is the source of the 28 T cell receptor beta chains below, sequenced in a study of CD8 T cells in Susac syndrome. Random hexamers primed reverse transcription of roughly 0.45 to 1 ug RNA. One entry per CDR3 protein results from TCRdb running MiXCR on the immunoSEQ multiplex PCR reads. The table lists 110,000 or so distinct CDR3 sequences, nearly 95% of them singletons. The sequenced sample was CD4+ T cells from PBMCs. All receptors derive from a human donor in good health.

V gene TRBV20-1 combines with J gene TRBJ2-1; possibly TRBD1 for D (6 bases). This CDR3 contains 16 residues. Trimming took off 1 base at V and 0 bases at J, with 13 bases between the two ends. Per germline, CDR1 DFQATT and CDR2 SNEGSKA (reference sequence). The CDR3 here is CSARGPRGFSYNEQFF. The CDR3 DNA sequence: TGCAGTGCTAGAGGCCCCAGGGGTTTCTCCTACAATGAGCAGTTCTTC.

This rearrangement joins TRBV6-5 to TRBJ2-6, with a possible D match to TRBD1 (5 bases). V was shortened by 7 bases and J by 3 bases, with 13 bases between the two germline ends. CDR1 and CDR2 (germline): MNHEY, SVGAGI. The CDR3 consists of 15 residues. The CDR3 DNA follows: TGTGCCAGCAAGAAGGGGTCTAGTGGGGCCAACGTCCTGACTTTC. It yields the protein CASKKGSSGANVLTF.

The chain recombines TRBV20-1 with TRBJ2-5, with 7 nucleotides matching TRBD2. The trim removed 4 bases at V and 2 bases at J, leaving 4 bases unmatched. This CDR3 has 13 residues. Looked up from germline, CDR1 is DFQATT and CDR2 is SNEGSKA (reference sequence). In DNA, the CDR3 is TGCAGTGCTAACAGAGCGGGGCAAGAGACCCAGTACTTC. Translated: CSANRAGQETQYF.

This chain uses TRBV10-3 with TRBJ1-1; 8 bases match TRBD1. The germline V gene has CDR1 ENHRY and CDR2 SYGVKD. The CDR3 runs 13 residues. V lost 11 bases, J lost 4 bases, and 9 bases stayed unmatched. The CDR3 DNA reads as TGTGCCGTAACGGACAGGGCTGGCACTGAAGCTTTCTTT. Translation: CAVTDRAGTEAFF.

The J gene is TRBJ2-1, the V gene TRBV6-2 or TRBV6-3; 7 nucleotides match TRBD2. The V segment lost 7 bases and the J segment 7 bases; nucleotides outside the gene matches: 4. Germline CDR1 MNHEY, CDR2 SVGEGT. The CDR3 contains 12 residues. CDR3 region: CASTGLVNEQFF. Written as DNA, the CDR3 is TGTGCCAGCACTGGACTAGTTAATGAGCAGTTCTTC.

The chain joins TRBV7-2 to TRBJ2-5; 7 bases are shared with TRBD1. V was clipped by 5 bases and J by 2 bases; unmatched bases: 8. The germline V gene encodes CDR1 SGHTA and CDR2 FQGNSA. The CDR3 is 15 amino acids. The CDR3 nucleotides are TGTGCCAGCAGCCTACAGGGGTGGGGGCAAGAGACCCAGTACTTC. Amino acid sequence: CASSLQGWGQETQYF.

This chain links TRBV7-9 with TRBJ2-3; 8 nucleotides align to TRBD2. Germline V gene data show CDR1 as SEHNR and CDR2 as FQNEAQ (reference sequence). V lost 5 bases, J lost 10 bases, and 11 bases stayed unmatched. This CDR3 is 14 amino acids long. The CDR3 DNA follows: TGTGCCAGCAGCAGCAATTTGGGACTAGTGGCGCAGTATTTT. Residues: CASSSNLGLVAQYF.

The chain employs TRBV19 and TRBJ1-1, with D tentatively TRBD1 (6 bases). V was pared by 3 bases and J by 1 base, with 15 bases between. This CDR3 region has 16 residues. Germline loops: CDR1 LNHDA, CDR2 SQIVND (reference sequence). The CDR3 DNA sequence: TGTGCCAGTAGTATCCTTCTGACAGGAGGGAACACTGAAGCTTTCTTT. Its protein product is CASSILLTGGNTEAFF.

This chain connects TRBV15 to TRBJ2-1, with 8 bases that match TRBD1. The CDR3 is made up of 16 amino acids. V lost 3 bases and J lost 4; bases outside the gene matches: 8. The germline gives CDR1 LNHNV, CDR2 YYDKDF (reference sequence). Here the CDR3 reads CATSSLIRDRYNEQFF. The CDR3 region has the DNA TGTGCCACCAGCAGTTTAATTAGGGACAGGTACAATGAGCAGTTCTTC.

This clonotype was seen once. The rearrangement joins TRBV6-1 to TRBJ2-3; a possible D gene is TRBD2 (7 bases). The CDR3 extends over 16 amino acids. The ends were cut back, 6 bases at V and 2 bases at J, with 18 bases in the middle. Per germline, CDR1 MNHNS and CDR2 SASEGT. CDR3 residues: CASSRYSGGATDTQYF. CDR3 in DNA: TGTGCCAGCAGCCGATACTCTGGGGGGGCCACAGATACGCAGTATTTT.

The CDR3 loop is CASIQRTGTEAFF. CDR3 DNA: TGTGCCAGCATTCAACGGACAGGGACTGAAGCTTTCTTT. The chain is built from TRBV2 and TRBJ1-1; 8 nucleotides align to TRBD1. CDR1 and CDR2 from the germline V gene are SNHLY and FYNNEI. This CDR3 region has 13 residues. V gave up 7 bases and J gave up 5 bases; unmatched junction bases: 6.

The chain uses TRBV6-6 and TRBJ2-5; D remains unclear. V was pared by 5 bases and J by 7 bases, with 14 bases between. Germline assignment: CDR1 MNHNY and CDR2 SVGAGI (reference sequence). The length of the CDR3 is 13 residues. CDR3 amino acids: CASSQDGRRTQYF. Here the CDR3 DNA reads TGTGCCAGCAGTCAGGACGGGCGGCGGACCCAGTACTTC.

V is TRBV11-2 and J is TRBJ1-5; no reliable D call. Germline CDR1 and CDR2: SGHAT and FQNNGV. This CDR3 has 13 amino acids. Trimming took off 1 base at V and 5 bases at J, with 6 bases between the two ends. The CDR3 coding sequence is TGTGCCAGCAGCTTAGGCGGGGATCAGCCCCAGCATTTT. Protein product: CASSLGGDQPQHF. Complete variable domain (other parts from reference TRBV11-2 and TRBJ1-5): EAGVAQSPRYKIIEKRQSVAFWCNPISGHATLYWYQQILGQGPKLLIQFQNNGVVDDSQLPKDRFSAERLKGVDSTLKIQPAKLEDSAVYLCASSLGGDQPQHFGDGTRLSIL.

This clonotype was observed a single time. This chain connects TRBV7-2 to TRBJ2-5; 7 nucleotides match TRBD2. There are 15 residues in the CDR3. From germline, CDR1 is SGHTA and CDR2 FQGNSA. V gave up 7 bases and J gave up 5 bases; unmatched junction bases: 13. The CDR3 sequence: CASTLGGGREETQYF. The CDR3 bases are TGTGCCAGCACCCTCGGAGGAGGGCGGGAGGAGACCCAGTACTTC.

This clonotype has just a few counts. The chain combines TRBV7-2 with TRBJ2-7, with D unclear. Looked up from germline, CDR1 is SGHTA and CDR2 is FQGNSA. The V end was cut by 1 base, the J end by 5 bases, with 9 bases between. The CDR3 length is 13 residues. The CDR3 DNA follows: TGTGCCAGCAGCTTAGGCAGGTTGAACGAGCAGTACTTC. It codes for CASSLGRLNEQYF.

The chain uses TRBV3-1 and TRBJ1-3; D unclear. Trimming shortened V by 1 base and J by 1 base, and 8 bases separated the two germline ends. This CDR3 region has 15 residues. Per germline, CDR1 LGHDT and CDR2 YNNKEL (reference sequence). The CDR3 loop is CASSQGQLSGNTIYF. The DNA for the CDR3 is TGTGCCAGCAGCCAAGGCCAGCTATCTGGAAACACCATATATTTT.

The chain is built from TRBV6-1 and TRBJ1-1; no clear D. The V gene lost 1 base and the J gene lost 0 bases, with 6 bases spanning the gap. The germline CDR1 and CDR2 sequences are MNHNS and SASEGT. CDR3 length equals 14 residues. The CDR3 protein is CASSEGIVNTEAFF. The DNA of the CDR3 is TGTGCCAGCAGTGAAGGGATCGTGAACACTGAAGCTTTCTTT.

The chain joins TRBV9 to TRBJ1-6; no reliable D call. CDR1 and CDR2 (germline): SGDLS, YYNGEE. The CDR3 runs to 15 residues. Trimming shortened V by 1 base and J by 4 bases, and 9 bases separated the two germline ends. The DNA of the CDR3 is TGTGCCAGCAGCGTAACAGAACTATATAATTCACCCCTCCACTTT. Protein product: CASSVTELYNSPLHF.

The chain couples TRBV20-1 to TRBJ2-3, with a possible D match to TRBD1 (6 bases). CDR1 and CDR2 from the germline V gene are DFQATT and SNEGSKA (reference sequence). Deletions cut 5 bases from V and 1 base from J, with 10 bases between. CDR3 length equals 13 residues. CDR3 sequence reads: CSARDTGTDTQYF. The DNA for the CDR3 is TGCAGTGCTCGGGACACTGGCACAGATACGCAGTATTTT.

The chain combines TRBV4-1 with TRBJ2-2; D call uncertain. Germline V CDR1 and CDR2: MGHRA, YSYEKL. The CDR3 runs 18 residues. The V end lost 0 bases, the J end lost 0 bases, and 14 bases lay between the germline ends. The CDR3 reads CASSQEHVETANTGELFF. DNA for the CDR3: TGCGCCAGCAGCCAAGAACACGTAGAGACGGCGAACACCGGGGAGCTGTTTTTT.

The gene calls are TRBV5-1 and TRBJ2-4, with TRBD2 matching 7 bases. CDR3 length: 15 amino acids. V lost 3 bases and J lost 5; bases outside the gene matches: 8. Germline V gene data show CDR1 as SGHRS and CDR2 as YFSETQ. The CDR3 DNA reads TGCGCCAGCAGCTCGTGGGGGGGGATCCAAAACATTCAGTACTTC. It specifies CASSSWGGIQNIQYF.

The chain carries TRBV27 and TRBJ2-3, with TRBD2 matching over 11 bases. This CDR3 has 18 amino acids. CDR1 MNHEY and CDR2 SMNVEV come from the germline V gene (reference sequence). V shed 3 bases and J 4 bases; nucleotides not matched to a gene: 12. The CDR3 nucleotides read TGTGCCAGCAGTTTCCAGAGCCTTAGCGGGAGGGCCGCAGATACGCAGTATTTT. It encodes CASSFQSLSGRAADTQYF.

The V gene is TRBV7-2, the J gene TRBJ2-7; tentative D call: TRBD1 (5 bases). There are 16 residues in the CDR3. Germline-derived CDR1 and CDR2 are SGHTA and FQGNSA. Trimming removed 5 bases at V and 2 bases at J, with 19 bases between. The CDR3 sequence is CASSPPSGRVTYEQYF. CDR3 sequence (DNA): TGTGCCAGCAGCCCCCCGTCCGGCAGGGTAACCTACGAGCAGTACTTC.

CDR3 residues: CASSQEIQGNIQYF. The DNA for the CDR3 is TGCGCCAGCAGCCAAGAGATTCAGGGGAACATTCAGTACTTC. The chain carries TRBV4-3 and TRBJ2-4; D might be TRBD1 (6 bases). The CDR3 consists of 14 residues. The V end lost 0 bases, the J end lost 7 bases, and 10 bases lay between the germline ends. Germline V gives CDR1 LGHNA, CDR2 YSLEER.

This CDR3 is CASSLKLAGVDTQYF. In nucleotides, the CDR3 is TGTGCCAGCAGCTTAAAGCTAGCGGGAGTAGATACGCAGTATTTT. The gene calls are TRBV7-2 and TRBJ2-3, with 10 nucleotides matching TRBD2. The V and J ends lost 2 bases and 5 bases, in that order; junction bases with no gene match: 4. The germline gives CDR1 SGHTA, CDR2 FQGNSA. This CDR3 has 15 residues.

This chain uses TRBV19 with TRBJ1-1, with D perhaps TRBD1 (5 bases). Germline V gives CDR1 LNHDA, CDR2 SQIVND (reference sequence). V lost 5 bases, J lost 4 bases, and 14 bases lay in between. CDR3 size: 14 residues. The CDR3 DNA follows: TGTGCCAGTAGTGTCGACAGAGGGGCCACTGAAGCTTTCTTT. This encodes CASSVDRGATEAFF. The complete variable domain, with remaining parts taken from reference TRBV19 and TRBJ1-1, reads DGGITQSPKYLFRKEGQNVTLSCEQNLNHDAMYWYRQDPGQGLRLIYYSQIVNDFQKGDIAEGYSVSREKKESFPLTVTSAQKNPTAFYLCASSVDRGATEAFFGQGTRLTVV.

The chain is built from TRBV13 and TRBJ2-6; D is unclear. The V gene's germline CDR1 is PRHDT and CDR2 FYEKMQ (reference sequence). The CDR3 loop spans 15 amino acids. Deletions cut 5 bases from V and 0 bases from J, with 8 bases between. The CDR3, as DNA: TGTGCCAGCAGCCGGATCTACTCTGGGGCCAACGTCCTGACTTTC. This encodes CASSRIYSGANVLTF.

V gene TRBV6-2 or TRBV6-3 combines with J gene TRBJ2-1; unclear D gene. Trimming took 5 bases from V and 10 from J, leaving 15 bases between them. Germline values: CDR1 MNHEY, CDR2 SVGEGT. CDR3 size: 13 residues. Here the CDR3 DNA reads TGTGCCAGCAGTCTACGGCCCAACCAGGAGCAGTTCTTC. Its translation is CASSLRPNQEQFF.